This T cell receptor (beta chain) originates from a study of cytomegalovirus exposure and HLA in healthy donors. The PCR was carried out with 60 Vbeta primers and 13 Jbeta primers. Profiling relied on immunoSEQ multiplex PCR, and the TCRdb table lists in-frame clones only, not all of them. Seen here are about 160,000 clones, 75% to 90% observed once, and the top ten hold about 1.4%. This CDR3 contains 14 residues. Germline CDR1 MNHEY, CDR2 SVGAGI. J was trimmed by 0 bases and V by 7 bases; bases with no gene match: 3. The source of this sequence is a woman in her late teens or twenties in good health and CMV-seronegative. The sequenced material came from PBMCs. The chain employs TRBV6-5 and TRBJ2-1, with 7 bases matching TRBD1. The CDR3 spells CASKQGSSYNEQFF. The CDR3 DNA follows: TGTGCCAGCAAACAGGGGAGCTCCTACAATGAGCAGTTCTTC.